This T cell receptor beta chain originates from a study of shared clonotypes between healthy human individuals. General study results and limits: Generally, estimated richness proved larger in naive subsets than it did in memory subsets.

Note on this clone: Its antigen is still unknown.

Here immunoSEQ multiplex PCR was the method, and the copy in TCRdb shows in-frame clones only, minus some. The sample includes about 710,000 clones, roughly 72% seen only once; the top ten take roughly 2%. Germline-derived CDR1 and CDR2 are MGHRA and YSYEKL. V was cut by 0 bases and J by 1 base, with 13 bases left in between. The CDR3 is made up of 17 amino acids. Input material: memory CD4+ T cells sorted from blood. Noted subset: CD45RA-negative fraction. The sequence derives from a woman aged 25 to 39 in good health. This chain links TRBV4-1 with TRBJ2-1, with a weak D call TRBD2 (5 bases). CDR3 in DNA: TGCGCCAGCAGCCAAGACCGGGGATGGCGGTCCTACAATGAGCAGTTCTTC. Translating gives CASSQDRGWRSYNEQFF.